The T cell receptor beta chain described here comes from a study of blood T cell repertoires in COVID-19. Germline CDR1 and CDR2: SGHKS and YYEKEE (reference sequence). V dropped 4 bases and J dropped 8 bases, with 12 bases sitting between them. The CDR3 loop spans 13 amino acids. TCRdb's table, derived via immunoSEQ multiplex PCR, lists solely in-frame clones and lacks some. The table includes roughly 250,000 clones, around four fifths detected once. Sequencing used peripheral blood. This clonotype originated in a middle-aged woman with active or convalescent COVID-19. The V and J genes are TRBV5-5 and TRBJ1-4; no reliable D call. The CDR3 is CASSLGTYEKLFF. The CDR3 DNA is TGTGCCAGCAGCCTTGGTACATACGAAAAACTGTTTTTT.